Detailed here is one TCR beta chain. The antigen it binds to is not known. Base quality data are lacking; no much larger clone is found one base away. TCRbeta CDR3 regions were amplified from genomic DNA by means of the immunoSEQ Assay, a bias-controlled multiplex PCR. In the original analysis: Within the assay, amplification of reference gene primers was used to estimate how many nucleated cells each sample contained. Sequence reads were collapsed and filtered to measure the absolute abundance of every unique TCRbeta CDR3 rearrangement. For each sample, productive Simpson clonality was calculated as the square root of Simpson's diversity index over productive rearrangements. TCRdb re-hosts the immuneACCESS table, in-frame sequences only. Its copies lack some clones; in the studies checked, an unresolved V gene accounts for under half of them, and the cause for the rest is not known. V, J and clone size are taken as reported in that table, and D and trimming were inferred from the DNA itself. The sample table lists about 320,000 clones, around nine tenths of them with a count of one. Of the sample, approximately 5.4% is held by the ten largest clones.

Participants in the prospective study were aged roughly 18 to 95 years, lived in 20 to 25 United States geographic areas, and enrolled through a virtual design. In the prospective study, participants were assigned to cohorts based on the clinical history participants reported in a screening survey and a study questionnaire. ImmuneRACE Cohort 3 recovered participants were defined by two consecutive negative NP/OP PCR tests, healthcare professional clearance, or symptom resolution. In the prospective study, mobile phlebotomists collected whole blood, serum and a nasopharyngeal or oropharyngeal swab from each participant. Additional blood draws and questionnaires over an approximately 2-month period could optionally be provided by prospective study participants. Blood samples from the prospective study were shipped frozen or at room temperature prior to DNA extraction. There are 14 amino acids in the CDR3, from cysteine to phenylalanine inclusive. CDR3 DNA is the only sequence kept; it has 42 bases, read in frame from the first base. The germline V gene (reference sequence) supplies CDR1 GTSNPN and CDR2 SVGIG. V loses 2 bases at its end and J loses 2 bases; junction bases beyond the gene matches: 5.

The data are from a study of blood T cell repertoires in COVID-19 (dated by TCRdb to 2019 to 2021). Study-wide context: Samples from collaborators originated in the United States, Italy and Spain and spanned both the acute and convalescent phases of COVID-19. The sample metadata nearly always contained a de-identified subject ID, COVID-19 status, age in years and sex. The dataset comprised deeply sampled blood TCRbeta repertoires from subjects exposed to, actively infected with, or recovered from COVID-19. HLA class I and class II types, where available, came from metadata supplied by the sample provider rather than from assay-based typing. The repertoires were released in a freely available public database intended as a resource for research on the immune response to SARS-CoV-2. The material from the prospective study consisted of cDNA or gDNA derived from T cells, B-cell-depleted T cells, or PBMCs. The samples were drawn from two sources: the first 160 participants of the ongoing ImmuneRACE study, and fewer than 1,500 subjects contributed by 6 global collaborators.

Paper-wide results and their limitations: The quantity of clinical and demographic metadata differed by source and by participant and was supplied without curation.

Sequenced input: PBMCs or T cells enriched from blood (not recorded which). The sequence derives from a woman in her 30s who had recovered from COVID-19. The V and J genes are TRBV30 and TRBJ2-7, with 8 bases aligning to TRBD2. The DNA is as follows: TGTGCCTGGAGTTTGTCTAGCGGGCCCTACGAGCAGTACTTC. This translates into CAWSLSSGPYEQYF.